Each of the 25 T cell receptor beta chains below was sequenced from the same sample in a study of vaccination and CD4 T cells after COVID-19. Sequenced with the Oncomine TCR Beta short-read assay was DNA taken from cultured CD4+ T cells. TCRdb re-analysed the PCR reads in MiXCR, keeping a single row per CDR3 protein. The data show over 15,000 distinct CDR3 sequences, with about 45% seen just once and roughly 17% held by the top ten. These receptors lack a known antigen. Time point here: late sampling 161 to 241 days after vaccination in a few convalescent patients. Noted treatment: roughly nine-day PBMC culture with coronavirus spike peptide pools or control peptides (ViraFEST assay). The material sequenced was CD4+ T cells from blood, cultured in vitro, taken about 7 months after SARS-CoV-2 vaccination. Receptors were obtained from a human donor who had recovered from COVID-19.

The chain joins TRBV7-2 to TRBJ1-2; tentatively, D is TRBD1 (6 bases). The CDR3 has 14 residues. Looked up from germline, CDR1 is SGHTA and CDR2 is FQGNSA. The V end lost 0 bases, the J end lost 6 bases, and 11 bases lay between the germline ends. The CDR3, as DNA: TGTGCCAGCAGCTTAGCGGAGAGGGGGGATGGCTACACCTTC. Its protein is CASSLAERGDGYTF.

The table lists this clonotype with a count of one. The V gene is TRBV6-2 or TRBV6-3, the J gene TRBJ1-2, with D possibly matching TRBD1 (6 bases). CDR3 length: 14 amino acids. V was pared by 3 bases and J by 6 bases, with 14 bases between. The V gene's germline CDR1 is MNHEY and CDR2 SVGEGT. CDR3 sequence reads: CASSYGGLTNGYTF. DNA for the CDR3: TGTGCCAGCAGTTATGGGGGCCTAACCAATGGCTACACCTTC.

The chain recombines TRBV6-5 with TRBJ1-2, with 7 bases that match TRBD1. CDR1 is MNHEY, CDR2 SVGAGI, per germline. CDR3 length equals 13 residues. V was pared by 2 bases and J by 6 bases, with 3 bases of the junction left unmatched. CDR3 in amino acids: CASSYKGAHGYTF. DNA for the CDR3: TGTGCCAGCAGTTACAAGGGGGCCCATGGCTACACCTTC.

The J gene is TRBJ2-3, the V gene TRBV20-1, with 10 bases aligning to TRBD2. Germline lookup yields CDR1 DFQATT and CDR2 SNEGSKA (reference sequence). V shed 0 bases and J 1 base; nucleotides not matched to a gene: 7. The CDR3 covers 17 residues. The CDR3, as DNA: TGCAGTGCTAGAGATTTTCGAGGGACTAGCGGCACAGATACGCAGTATTTT. Translated: CSARDFRGTSGTDTQYF.

V gene TRBV20-1 combines with J gene TRBJ2-3; the match to TRBD2 covers 10 bases. The V gene end was trimmed by 4 bases and the J gene end by 1 base; junction bases not matched to a gene: 5. CDR1 and CDR2 (germline): DFQATT, SNEGSKA (reference sequence). The CDR3 is 15 amino acids. CDR3 nucleotide sequence: TGCAGTGCTACACACAGCGGGGGGGGCACAGATACGCAGTATTTT. Protein sequence: CSATHSGGGTDTQYF.

The rearrangement uses TRBV6-2 or TRBV6-3 and TRBJ1-5; 7 bases fit TRBD1. The germline CDR1 and CDR2 sequences are MNHEY and SVGEGT. This CDR3 spans 16 amino acids. Trimming cost V 6 bases and J 11 bases; bases outside gene matches: 19. CDR3 DNA sequence: TGTGCCAGCAGCCGGTTGGGTCTGACAGGGCCGTTGACCCAGCATTTT. Its translation: CASSRLGLTGPLTQHF.

This clonotype came up a few times. This chain links TRBV19 with TRBJ2-7, with TRBD1 as a possible D gene (5 bases). The CDR3 is 13 amino acids. Per the germline V gene, CDR1 is LNHDA and CDR2 is SQIVND (reference sequence). Trimming took off 8 bases at V and 4 bases at J, with 15 bases between the two ends. The CDR3 region has the DNA TGTGCCAGTGCCCGTGGCAGGGAATACGAGCAGTACTTC. Protein sequence: CASARGREYEQYF.

This clonotype was found a few times. The chain couples TRBV20-1 to TRBJ1-2; TRBD1 matches 9 bases. CDR1 is DFQATT and CDR2 is SNEGSKA in the germline V gene (reference sequence). The CDR3 runs to 14 residues. V trimming: 6 bases; J trimming: 1 base; junction bases outside the gene matches: 6. The CDR3 region is CSAAGTGSNYGYTF. The DNA of the CDR3 is TGCAGTGCCGCCGGGACAGGGAGTAACTATGGCTACACCTTC.

The chain joins TRBV7-6 to TRBJ2-1, with TRBD2 matching 10 bases. The CDR3 sequence is 18 residues long. V dropped 1 base and J dropped 4; count of bases not matched to a gene: 10. Germline lookup yields CDR1 SGHVS and CDR2 FNYEAQ. CDR3 loop: CASSLVGLAGGLYNEQFF. CDR3 sequence (DNA): TGTGCCAGCAGCTTAGTAGGGTTAGCGGGGGGATTATACAATGAGCAGTTCTTC.

In its sample, this clonotype was seen a few times. The chain links TRBV7-3 to TRBJ1-1; D is possibly TRBD1 (5 bases). The CDR3 sequence is 13 residues long. Germline V CDR1 and CDR2: SGHTA, FQGTGA. V lost 5 bases, J lost 4 bases, and 11 bases lay in between. CDR3 in amino acids: CASSHRDFTEAFF. The CDR3, as DNA: TGTGCCAGCAGCCATAGGGACTTCACTGAAGCTTTCTTT. The entire variable domain, with the rest obtained from reference TRBV7-3 and TRBJ1-1, is as follows: GAGVSQTPSNKVTEKGKYVELRCDPISGHTALYWYRQSLGQGPEFLIYFQGTGAADDSGLPNDRFFAVRPEGSVSTLKIQRTERGDSAVYLCASSHRDFTEAFFGQGTRLTVV.

This clonotype was counted a few times. The gene calls are TRBV2 and TRBJ1-1, with D tentatively TRBD1 (6 bases). V dropped 6 bases and J dropped 0 bases, with 14 bases sitting between them. Germline V gene sequence: CDR1 SNHLY, CDR2 FYNNEI. The CDR3 runs 15 residues. The CDR3 reads CASRTEGGVNTEAFF. CDR3 in DNA: TGTGCCAGCAGGACGGAAGGGGGTGTGAACACTGAAGCTTTCTTT.

The V call is TRBV7-2, the J call TRBJ1-1; TRBD1 might be the D (5 bases). V lost 3 bases and J 1 base, leaving 12 bases between the germline ends. Germline V gives CDR1 SGHTA, CDR2 FQGNSA. The CDR3 sequence is 15 residues long. The DNA for the CDR3 is TGTGCCAGCAGCTTTGCCGGGACGGGGAACACTGAAGCTTTCTTT. This translates into CASSFAGTGNTEAFF.

The genes are TRBV6-1 and TRBJ2-7; D is unresolved. V was shortened by 5 bases and J by 7 bases, with 15 bases between the two germline ends. The CDR3 totals 13 residues. CDR1 and CDR2 (germline): MNHNS, SASEGT. The CDR3 nucleotides read TGTGCCAGCAGTCGAGACTCTGTGGGTGAGCAGTACTTC. It translates to CASSRDSVGEQYF.

This clonotype was observed a handful of times. The chain links TRBV11-3 to TRBJ1-1, with D uncertain. The CDR3 has 15 amino acids. Trimming shortened V by 0 bases and J by 5 bases, and 13 bases separated the two germline ends. CDR1 SGHNT and CDR2 YENEEA come from the germline V gene. This chain's CDR3 is CASSLDSGVGTEAFF. DNA of the CDR3: TGTGCCAGCAGCTTAGATTCCGGGGTAGGGACTGAAGCTTTCTTT.

Comments on this clonotype: At one boundary the junction diverges from the germline segment, which might be a read error. The CDR3 nucleotides are TGTGCTAGCAGCCCTCGGGCAGGGAGACCAGGAGAGACCCAGTACTTC. As protein: CASSPRAGRPGETQYF. The chain recombines TRBV7-7 with TRBJ2-5; possibly TRBD1 or TRBD2 for D (5 bases each). The CDR3 extends over 16 amino acids. Germline assignment: CDR1 SSHAT and CDR2 FNYEAQ (reference sequence).

The chain recombines TRBV6-5 with TRBJ1-2, with D unclear. V gave up 2 bases and J gave up 7 bases, with 11 bases separating them. This CDR3 region has 13 residues. Germline V gene sequence: CDR1 MNHEY, CDR2 SVGAGI. The chain's CDR3 is CASSYMGVGGYTF. The CDR3 coding sequence is TGTGCCAGCAGTTACATGGGTGTCGGTGGCTACACCTTC.

This clonotype was observed a few times. V gene TRBV6-1 combines with J gene TRBJ2-3; 8 bases fit TRBD2. Per germline, CDR1 MNHNS and CDR2 SASEGT. The J segment lost 7 bases and the V segment lost 6 bases, leaving 12 bases of the junction unmatched. The CDR3 sequence is 15 residues long. CDR3 loop: CASSGRAVKTYTQYF. The CDR3 DNA is TGTGCCAGCAGCGGGAGGGCCGTGAAGACCTATACGCAGTATTTT.

The table lists this clonotype with a few counts. The chain is built from TRBV28 and TRBJ1-2; 9 nucleotides line up with TRBD1. CDR3 length: 15 amino acids. Germline loops: CDR1 MDHEN, CDR2 SYDVKM. Unmatched junction bases numbered 10, after V lost 5 bases and J lost 6 bases. The chain's CDR3 is CASSAPGQGKDGYTF. The CDR3 nucleotides are TGTGCCAGCAGTGCTCCGGGACAGGGAAAGGATGGCTACACCTTC.

The rearrangement joins TRBV7-2 to TRBJ1-6; no clear D gene. Trimming left V 2 bases short and J 3 bases short, with 8 bases between. The germline V gene has CDR1 SGHTA and CDR2 FQGNSA. This CDR3 is built from 15 residues. CDR3: CASSLNSGYNSPLHF. CDR3 DNA: TGTGCCAGCAGCTTAAATTCAGGCTATAATTCACCCCTCCACTTT.

In its sample, this clonotype was seen once. The V and J genes are TRBV15 and TRBJ2-7; 11 nucleotides match TRBD1. The germline V gene has CDR1 LNHNV and CDR2 YYDKDF (reference sequence). There are 16 residues in the CDR3. The junction had 8 bases not matched to a gene; V was cut back by 2 bases and J by 5 bases. The CDR3 DNA is TGTGCCACCAGCAGACAAAGGACAGGGGGCGGGGACGAGCAGTACTTC. Encoded protein: CATSRQRTGGGDEQYF.

This clonotype was seen only a few times. The chain links TRBV20-1 to TRBJ2-2, with D tentatively TRBD2 (6 bases). With 3 bases removed from V and 2 bases from J, the gap between germline ends came to 10 bases. Germline V CDR1 and CDR2: DFQATT, SNEGSKA (reference sequence). This CDR3 comprises 14 residues. Written as DNA, the CDR3 is TGCAGTGCTAGTCCGGGACTTAACACCGGGGAGCTGTTTTTT. Amino acids: CSASPGLNTGELFF.

The rearrangement joins TRBV27 to TRBJ1-6, with no clear D. Deletions cut 8 bases from V and 7 bases from J, with 18 bases between. This CDR3 spans 15 amino acids. The germline CDR1 and CDR2 sequences are MNHEY and SMNVEV (reference sequence). CDR3 nucleotide sequence: TGTGCCAGCTCCATTCTACCGGGCGCGAATTCACCCCTCCACTTT. Its translation: CASSILPGANSPLHF.

The CDR3 region has the DNA TGTGCCAGCAGCTGGTCGGCTAGCGGTGACGGGGAGCTGTTTTTT. This gives the protein CASSWSASGDGELFF. The chain joins TRBV11-3 to TRBJ2-2, with 7 bases identical to TRBD2. V was pared by 4 bases and J by 7 bases, with 9 bases of the junction left unmatched. Germline CDR1 SGHNT, CDR2 YENEEA. The CDR3 has 15 amino acids.

This clonotype was detected once. The V call is TRBV2, the J call TRBJ2-7, with D perhaps TRBD1 or TRBD2 (5 bases each). Germline V lookup: CDR1 SNHLY, CDR2 FYNNEI. V was shortened by 4 bases and J by 2 bases, with 12 bases between the two germline ends. The CDR3 runs 14 residues. The CDR3 sequence: CASSAHGGTYEQYF. CDR3 DNA: TGTGCCAGCAGTGCCCATGGGGGAACCTACGAGCAGTACTTC.

V is TRBV12-3 or TRBV12-4 and J is TRBJ1-2; D ambiguous. Trimming cost V 0 bases and J 4 bases, with 9 bases left between them. This CDR3 comprises 14 residues. CDR3 nucleotide sequence: TGTGCCAGCAGTTTAGCGTTTCGAATCTATGGCTACACCTTC. Its protein is CASSLAFRIYGYTF.